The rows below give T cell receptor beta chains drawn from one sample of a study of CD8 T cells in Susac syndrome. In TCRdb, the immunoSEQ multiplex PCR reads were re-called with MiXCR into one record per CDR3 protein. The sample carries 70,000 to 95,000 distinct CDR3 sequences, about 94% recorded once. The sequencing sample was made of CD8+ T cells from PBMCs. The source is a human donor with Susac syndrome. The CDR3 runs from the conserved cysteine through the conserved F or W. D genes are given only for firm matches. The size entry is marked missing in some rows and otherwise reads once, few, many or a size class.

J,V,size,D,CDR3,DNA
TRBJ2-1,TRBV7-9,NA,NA,CASSSFNEQFF,TGTGCCAGCAGCTCCTTTAATGAGCAGTTCTTC
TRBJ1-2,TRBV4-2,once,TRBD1,CASSQATDRVNGYTF,TGTGCCAGCAGCCAAGCAACCGACAGGGTAAACGGCTACACCTTC
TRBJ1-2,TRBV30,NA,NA,CAWSTTEGFGYTF,TGTGCCTGGAGTACCACAGAGGGTTTTGGCTACACCTTC
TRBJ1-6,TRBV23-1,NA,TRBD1,CASSQSLSPRLETGKRTPLHF,TGCGCCAGCAGTCAATCGCTTAGCCCCCGTCTCGAGACAGGGAAGAGGACACCCCTCCACTTT
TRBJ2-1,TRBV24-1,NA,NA,CATSDQDWRVQFF,TGTGCCACCAGTGACCAGGACTGGAGGGTGCAGTTCTTC
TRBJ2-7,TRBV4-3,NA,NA,CASSQDRRESEQYF,TGCGCCAGCAGCCAAGATCGGAGGGAGAGCGAGCAGTACTTC
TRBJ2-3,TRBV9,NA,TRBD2,CASSVVGLAGGPIEDTQYF,TGTGCCAGCAGCGTAGTCGGACTAGCGGGAGGGCCCATAGAAGATACGCAGTATTTT
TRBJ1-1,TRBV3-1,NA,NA,CASSSGTLGVNTEAFF,TGTGCCAGCAGCTCGGGGACTCTAGGGGTGAACACTGAAGCTTTCTTT
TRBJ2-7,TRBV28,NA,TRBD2,CASSLKSSGVTYEQYF,TGTGCCAGCAGTCTTAAAAGTAGCGGGGTTACCTACGAGCAGTACTTC
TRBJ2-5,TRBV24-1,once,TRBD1,CATSADGTGKTQYF,TGTGCCACCAGTGCGGATGGGACAGGGAAGACCCAGTACTTC
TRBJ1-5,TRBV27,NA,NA,CASRGGASNQPQHF,TGTGCCAGCAGGGGGGGGGCCAGCAATCAGCCCCAGCATTTT
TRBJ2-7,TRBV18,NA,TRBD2,CASSPRREINEQYF,TGTGCCAGCTCACCACGGCGGGAGATCAACGAGCAGTACTTC
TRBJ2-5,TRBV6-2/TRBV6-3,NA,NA,CASSSGPEGETQYF,TGTGCCAGCAGCTCGGGGCCAGAAGGGGAGACCCAGTACTTC
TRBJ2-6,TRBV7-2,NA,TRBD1,CASSQRDRRSGANVLTF,TGTGCCAGCAGCCAGAGGGACAGACGCTCTGGGGCCAACGTCCTGACTTTC